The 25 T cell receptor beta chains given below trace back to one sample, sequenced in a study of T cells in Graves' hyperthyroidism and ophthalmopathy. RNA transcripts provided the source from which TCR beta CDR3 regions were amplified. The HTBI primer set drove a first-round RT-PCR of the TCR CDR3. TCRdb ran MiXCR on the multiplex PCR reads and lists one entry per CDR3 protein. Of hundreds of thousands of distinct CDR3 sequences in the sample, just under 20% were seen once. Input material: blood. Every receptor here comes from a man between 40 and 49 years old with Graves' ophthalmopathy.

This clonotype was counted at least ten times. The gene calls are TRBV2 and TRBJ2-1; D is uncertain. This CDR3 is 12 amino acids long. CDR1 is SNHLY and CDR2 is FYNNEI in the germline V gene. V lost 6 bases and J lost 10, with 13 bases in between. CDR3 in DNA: TGTGCCAGCAGACTCTACTTGGGCGAGCAGTTCTTC. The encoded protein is CASRLYLGEQFF.

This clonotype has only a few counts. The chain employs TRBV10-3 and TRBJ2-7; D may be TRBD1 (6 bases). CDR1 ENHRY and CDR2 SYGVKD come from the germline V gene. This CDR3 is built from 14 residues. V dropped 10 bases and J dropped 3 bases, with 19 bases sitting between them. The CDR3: CATQGKTGIYEQYF. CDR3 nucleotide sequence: TGTGCCACCCAAGGGAAAACAGGGATCTACGAGCAGTACTTC.

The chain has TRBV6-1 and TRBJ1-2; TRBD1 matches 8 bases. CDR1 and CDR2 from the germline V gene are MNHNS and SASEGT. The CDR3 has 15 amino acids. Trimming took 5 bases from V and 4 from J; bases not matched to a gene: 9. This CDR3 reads CASSKQGGFGYGYTF. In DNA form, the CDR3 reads TGTGCCAGCAGTAAACAGGGGGGCTTCGGCTATGGCTACACCTTC.

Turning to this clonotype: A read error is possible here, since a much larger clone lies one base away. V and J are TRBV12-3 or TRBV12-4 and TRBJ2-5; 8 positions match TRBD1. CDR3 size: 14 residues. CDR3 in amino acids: CACSYTGGYEAQYF. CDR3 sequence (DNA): TGTGCCTGCAGTTATACAGGGGGATATGAGGCCCAGTACTTC.

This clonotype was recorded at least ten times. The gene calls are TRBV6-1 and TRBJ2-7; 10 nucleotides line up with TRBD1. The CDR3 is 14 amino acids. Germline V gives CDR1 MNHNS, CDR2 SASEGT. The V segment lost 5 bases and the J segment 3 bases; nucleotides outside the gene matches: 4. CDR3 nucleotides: TGTGCCAGCAGTTACGGGACAGGGGACTACGAGCAGTACTTC. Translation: CASSYGTGDYEQYF.

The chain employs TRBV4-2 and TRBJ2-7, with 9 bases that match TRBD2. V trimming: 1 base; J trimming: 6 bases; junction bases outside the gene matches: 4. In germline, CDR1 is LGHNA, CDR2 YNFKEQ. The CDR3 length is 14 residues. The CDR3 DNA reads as TGTGCCAGCAGCCAAGTTGCGGGAGGGGGCGAGCAGTACTTC. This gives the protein CASSQVAGGGEQYF.

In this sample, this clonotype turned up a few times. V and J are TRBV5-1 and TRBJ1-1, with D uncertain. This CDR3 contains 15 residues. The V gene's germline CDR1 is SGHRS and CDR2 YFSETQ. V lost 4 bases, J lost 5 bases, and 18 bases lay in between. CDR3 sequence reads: CASSIQAGGRTEAFF. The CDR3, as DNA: TGCGCCAGCAGCATTCAAGCAGGCGGTCGGACTGAAGCTTTCTTT.

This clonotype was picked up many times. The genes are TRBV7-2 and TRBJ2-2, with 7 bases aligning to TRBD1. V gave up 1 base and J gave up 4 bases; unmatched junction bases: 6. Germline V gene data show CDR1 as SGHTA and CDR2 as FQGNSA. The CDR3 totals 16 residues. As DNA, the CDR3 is TGTGCCAGCAGCTTAGGAAGGGGGCCCGGCACCGGGGAGCTGTTTTTT. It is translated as CASSLGRGPGTGELFF.

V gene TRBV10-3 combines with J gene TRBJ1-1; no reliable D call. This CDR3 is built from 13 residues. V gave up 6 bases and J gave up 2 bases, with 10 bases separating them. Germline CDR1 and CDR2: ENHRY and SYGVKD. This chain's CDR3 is CAIRGGANTEAFF. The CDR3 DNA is TGTGCCATCAGGGGAGGAGCTAACACTGAAGCTTTCTTT.

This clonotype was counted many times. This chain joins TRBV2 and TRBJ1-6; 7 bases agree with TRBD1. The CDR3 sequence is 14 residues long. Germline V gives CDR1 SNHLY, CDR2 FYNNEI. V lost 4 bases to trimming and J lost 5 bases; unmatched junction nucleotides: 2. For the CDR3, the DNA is TGTGCCAGCAGTGTTGGACAGGATAATTCACCCCTCCACTTT. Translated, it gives CASSVGQDNSPLHF.

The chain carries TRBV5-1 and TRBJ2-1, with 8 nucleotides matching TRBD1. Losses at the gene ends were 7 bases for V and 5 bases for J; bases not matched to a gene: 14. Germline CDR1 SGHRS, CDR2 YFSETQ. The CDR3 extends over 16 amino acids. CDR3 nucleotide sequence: TGCGCCAGCCGGTCTCTACAGGGGGGCATCCACAATGAGCAGTTCTTC. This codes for CASRSLQGGIHNEQFF.

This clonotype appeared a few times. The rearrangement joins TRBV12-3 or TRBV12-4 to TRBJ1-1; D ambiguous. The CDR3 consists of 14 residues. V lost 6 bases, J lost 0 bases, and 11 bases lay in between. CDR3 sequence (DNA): TGTGCCAGCAGGGCCGGAGACATGAACACTGAAGCTTTCTTT. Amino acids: CASRAGDMNTEAFF.

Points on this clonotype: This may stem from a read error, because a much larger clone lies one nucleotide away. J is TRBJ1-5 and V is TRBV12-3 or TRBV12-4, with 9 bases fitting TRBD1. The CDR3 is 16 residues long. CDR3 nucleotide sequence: TGTGCCAGCAGTTTGGGGACAGGGTGGAGCAGTCAGCCCCAGCATTTT. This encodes CASSLGTGWSSQPQHF.

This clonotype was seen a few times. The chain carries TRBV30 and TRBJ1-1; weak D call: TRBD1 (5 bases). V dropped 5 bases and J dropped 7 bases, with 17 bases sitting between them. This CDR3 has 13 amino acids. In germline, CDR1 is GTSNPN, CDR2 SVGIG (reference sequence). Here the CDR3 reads CAWGRTLGDEAFF. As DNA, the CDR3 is TGTGCCTGGGGTAGGACACTTGGGGATGAAGCTTTCTTT.

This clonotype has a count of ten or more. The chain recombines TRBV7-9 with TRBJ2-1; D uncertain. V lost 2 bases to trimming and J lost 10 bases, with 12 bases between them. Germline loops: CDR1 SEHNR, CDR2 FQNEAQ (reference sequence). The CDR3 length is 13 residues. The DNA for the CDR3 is TGTGCCAGCAGCTTATTTGGGTATGGGGAGCAGTTCTTC. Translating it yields CASSLFGYGEQFF.

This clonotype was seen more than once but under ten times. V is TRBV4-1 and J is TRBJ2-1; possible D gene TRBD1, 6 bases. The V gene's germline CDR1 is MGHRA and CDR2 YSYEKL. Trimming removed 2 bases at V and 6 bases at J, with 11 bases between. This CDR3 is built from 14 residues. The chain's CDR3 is CASSQPGQGNEQFF. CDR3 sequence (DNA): TGCGCCAGCAGCCAACCGGGACAAGGCAATGAGCAGTTCTTC.

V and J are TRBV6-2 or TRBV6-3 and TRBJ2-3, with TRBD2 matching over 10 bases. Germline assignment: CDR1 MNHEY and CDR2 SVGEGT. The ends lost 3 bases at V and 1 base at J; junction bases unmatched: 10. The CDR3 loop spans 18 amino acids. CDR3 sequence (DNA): TGTGCCAGCAGTTATTCTAGCGGGAGTGCGCGGCGCACAGATACGCAGTATTTT. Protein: CASSYSSGSARRTDTQYF.

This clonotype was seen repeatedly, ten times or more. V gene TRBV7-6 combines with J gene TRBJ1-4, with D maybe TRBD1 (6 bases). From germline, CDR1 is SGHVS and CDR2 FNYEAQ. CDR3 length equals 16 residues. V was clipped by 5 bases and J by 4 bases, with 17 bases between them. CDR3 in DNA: TGTGCCAGCAGCGCATTAGGACAACAGGGTAATGAAAAACTGTTTTTT. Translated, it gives CASSALGQQGNEKLFF.

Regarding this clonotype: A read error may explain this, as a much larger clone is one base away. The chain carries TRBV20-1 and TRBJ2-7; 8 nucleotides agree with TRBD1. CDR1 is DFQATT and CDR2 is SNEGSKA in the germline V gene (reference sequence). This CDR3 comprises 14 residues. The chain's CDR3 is CSARSGTGPYQQYF. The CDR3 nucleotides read TGCAGTGCTAGATCCGGGACAGGACCCTACCAGCAGTACTTC.

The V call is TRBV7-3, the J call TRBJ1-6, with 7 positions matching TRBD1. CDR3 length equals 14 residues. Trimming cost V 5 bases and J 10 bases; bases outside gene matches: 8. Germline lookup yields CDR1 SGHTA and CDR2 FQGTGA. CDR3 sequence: CASSQTGVGSPLHF. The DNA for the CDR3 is TGTGCCAGCAGCCAAACAGGGGTAGGGTCACCCCTCCACTTT.

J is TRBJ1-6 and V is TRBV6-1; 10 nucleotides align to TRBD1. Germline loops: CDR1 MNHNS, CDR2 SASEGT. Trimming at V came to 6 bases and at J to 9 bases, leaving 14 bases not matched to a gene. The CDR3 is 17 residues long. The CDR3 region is CASRVRPGTGDGSPLHF. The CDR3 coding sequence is TGTGCCAGCAGAGTGAGACCCGGGACAGGGGATGGTTCACCCCTCCACTTT.

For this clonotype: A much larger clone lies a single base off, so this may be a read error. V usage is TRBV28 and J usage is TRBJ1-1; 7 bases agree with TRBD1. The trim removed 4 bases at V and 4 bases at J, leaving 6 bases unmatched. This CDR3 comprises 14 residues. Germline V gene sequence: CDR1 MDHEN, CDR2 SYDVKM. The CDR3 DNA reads TGTGCCAGCAGTTGGCCAGGGGGGAGCACTGAAGCTTTCTTT. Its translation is CASSWPGGSTEAFF.

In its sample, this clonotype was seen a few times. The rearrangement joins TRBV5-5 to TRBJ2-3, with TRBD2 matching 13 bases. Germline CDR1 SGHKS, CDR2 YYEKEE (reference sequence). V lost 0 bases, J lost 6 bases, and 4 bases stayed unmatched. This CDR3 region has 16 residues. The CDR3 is CASSLGTSGGVDTQYF. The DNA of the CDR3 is TGTGCCAGCAGCTTGGGCACTAGCGGGGGGGTGGATACGCAGTATTTT.

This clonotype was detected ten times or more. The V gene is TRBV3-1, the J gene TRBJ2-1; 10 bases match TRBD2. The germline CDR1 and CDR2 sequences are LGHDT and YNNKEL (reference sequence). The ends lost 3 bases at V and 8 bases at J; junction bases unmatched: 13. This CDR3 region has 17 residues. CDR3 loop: CASSHEFSGGAIDEQFF. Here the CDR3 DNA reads TGTGCCAGCAGCCACGAATTCAGCGGGGGGGCCATAGATGAGCAGTTCTTC.

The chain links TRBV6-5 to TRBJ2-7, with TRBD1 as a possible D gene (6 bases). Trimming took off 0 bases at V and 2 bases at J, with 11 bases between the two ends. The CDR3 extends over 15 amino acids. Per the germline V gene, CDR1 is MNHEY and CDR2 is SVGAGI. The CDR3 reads CASSYSYDRTYEQYF. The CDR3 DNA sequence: TGTGCCAGCAGTTACTCATATGACAGGACCTACGAGCAGTACTTC.